This entry lists 10 T cell receptor beta chains sequenced from one sample in a study of T cells in localized non-small cell lung cancer. Clones were read by immunoSEQ multiplex PCR, and TCRdb kept only the in-frame ones, dropping some. The sample records 15,000 to 25,000 clones, approximately 83% being singletons. This sample comprised peripheral blood, obtained before any cancer treatment. These TCRs come from a man between 35 and 75 years old with stage I lung adenocarcinoma.

This chain links TRBV10-3 with TRBJ1-1, with a weak D call TRBD1 (5 bases). The CDR3 has 13 residues. Germline V gives CDR1 ENHRY, CDR2 SYGVKD. V was clipped by 6 bases and J by 7 bases, with 15 bases between them. CDR3 in amino acids: CAIRGGSENEAFF. Here the CDR3 DNA reads TGTGCCATCAGGGGGGGTTCAGAAAATGAAGCTTTCTTT.

The chain links TRBV19 to TRBJ2-1, with 9 bases fitting TRBD2. From germline, CDR1 is LNHDA and CDR2 SQIVND (reference sequence). Trimming removed 7 bases from V and 0 bases from J; junction bases left unmatched: 7. This CDR3 region has 16 residues. The CDR3 region has the DNA TGTGCCAGTAAGTTAAGCGGGGGGTTCTCCTACAATGAGCAGTTCTTC. Its protein is CASKLSGGFSYNEQFF.

This rearrangement joins TRBV9 to TRBJ2-7, with TRBD2 matching over 8 bases. The V segment lost 3 bases and the J segment 1 base; nucleotides outside the gene matches: 6. This CDR3 region has 15 residues. CDR1 and CDR2 from the germline V gene are SGDLS and YYNGEE. The CDR3 DNA is TGTGCCAGCAGCGCCGAAGCGGGAGCGTCCTACGAGCAGTACTTC. This translates into CASSAEAGASYEQYF.

The V call is TRBV11-1, the J call TRBJ2-3; TRBD2 aligns across 7 bases. The CDR3 covers 17 residues. CDR1 and CDR2 from the germline V gene are SGHAT and FQDESV (reference sequence). V dropped 2 bases and J dropped 6; count of bases not matched to a gene: 14. CDR3 protein: CASSLLLAAGGWDTQYF. The CDR3 nucleotides read TGTGCCAGCAGCTTATTGCTAGCGGCCGGAGGATGGGATACGCAGTATTTT.

V and J are TRBV21-1 and TRBJ2-1; the listed D gene, TRBD2, was not tested against the DNA. TRBV21-1 is deemed a pseudogene. The CDR3 has 19 amino acids. The CDR3 loop reads CASSKVCRASGGDNNEQFF. CDR3 coding DNA: TGTGCCAGCAGCAAAGTGTGTAGAGCTAGCGGGGGGGACAACAATGAGCAGTTCTTC.

V gene TRBV5-1 combines with J gene TRBJ1-1; no definite D call. The V gene lost 2 bases and the J gene lost 3 bases, with 17 bases spanning the gap. The CDR3 sequence is 16 residues long. CDR1 is SGHRS and CDR2 is YFSETQ in the germline V gene. CDR3 loop: CASSFLVLKEDTEAFF. The CDR3 nucleotides are TGCGCCAGCAGCTTTCTGGTTTTGAAGGAGGACACTGAAGCTTTCTTT.

The chain has TRBV28 and TRBJ2-7; D ambiguous. Deletions cut 3 bases from V and 6 bases from J, with 9 bases between. Germline-derived CDR1 and CDR2 are MDHEN and SYDVKM. The CDR3 loop spans 12 amino acids. This CDR3 is CASSLSQGEQYF. The DNA of the CDR3 is TGTGCCAGCAGTTTGTCTCAAGGCGAGCAGTACTTC. Complete variable domain (other parts from reference TRBV28 and TRBJ2-7): DVKVTQSSRYLVKRTGEKVFLECVQDMDHENMFWYRQDPGLGLRLIYFSYDVKMKEKGDIPEGYSVSREKKERFSLILESASTNQTSMYLCASSLSQGEQYFGPGTRLTVT.

The chain joins TRBV4-3 to TRBJ2-1; 7 bases match TRBD2. Per the germline V gene, CDR1 is LGHNA and CDR2 is YSLEER. This CDR3 is 18 amino acids long. V gave up 4 bases and J gave up 0 bases; unmatched junction bases: 12. CDR3 nucleotides: TGCGCCAGCAGCCTGGAGGGGACTACTTTTAGCTCCTACAATGAGCAGTTCTTC. It translates to CASSLEGTTFSSYNEQFF.

The V call is TRBV29-1, the J call TRBJ2-3; TRBD2 might be the D (7 bases). CDR1 and CDR2 (germline): SQVTM, ANQGSEA. With 4 bases removed from V and 4 bases from J, the gap between germline ends came to 15 bases. The CDR3 extends over 14 amino acids. DNA for the CDR3: TGCAGCGTTGGTATGGGGGGGCAAGCAGATACGCAGTATTTT. Translated: CSVGMGGQADTQYF.

The V and J genes are TRBV7-8 and TRBJ1-2; unclear D gene. V lost 3 bases and J lost 2, with 7 bases in between. The CDR3 consists of 13 residues. Germline V gene data show CDR1 as SGHVS and CDR2 as FQNEAQ. As DNA, the CDR3 is TGTGCCAGCAGCTTGGATCTAAACTATGGCTACACCTTC. Protein: CASSLDLNYGYTF.